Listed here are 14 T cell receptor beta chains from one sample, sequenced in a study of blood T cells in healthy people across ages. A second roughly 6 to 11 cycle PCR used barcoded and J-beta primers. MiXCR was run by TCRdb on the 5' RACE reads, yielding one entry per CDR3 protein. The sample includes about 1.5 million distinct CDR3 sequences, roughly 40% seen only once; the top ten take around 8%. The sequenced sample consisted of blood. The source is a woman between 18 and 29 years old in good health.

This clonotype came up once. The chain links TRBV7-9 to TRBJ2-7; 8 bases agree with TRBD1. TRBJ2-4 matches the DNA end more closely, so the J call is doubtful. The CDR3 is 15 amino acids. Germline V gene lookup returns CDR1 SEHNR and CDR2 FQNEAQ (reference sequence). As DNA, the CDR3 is TGTGCCAGCAGCTACAGGGGGGATGTTGCAAACATTCAGTACTTC. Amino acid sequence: CASSYRGDVANIQYF.

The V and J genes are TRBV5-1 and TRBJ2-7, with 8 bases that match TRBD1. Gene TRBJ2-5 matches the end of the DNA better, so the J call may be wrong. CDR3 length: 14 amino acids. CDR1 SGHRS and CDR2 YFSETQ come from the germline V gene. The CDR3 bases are TGCGCCAGCAGCTCGACAGGGGACGGAGAGACCCAGTACTTC. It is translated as CASSSTGDGETQYF.

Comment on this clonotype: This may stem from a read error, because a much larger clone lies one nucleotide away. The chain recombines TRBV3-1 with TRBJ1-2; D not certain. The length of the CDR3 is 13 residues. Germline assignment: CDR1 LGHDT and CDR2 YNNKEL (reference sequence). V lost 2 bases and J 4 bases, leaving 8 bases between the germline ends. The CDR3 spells CASSQQAIYGYTF. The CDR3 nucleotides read TGTGCCAGCAGCCAACAGGCGATCTATGGCTACACCTTC.

The CDR3 protein is CASSYSKMQETQYF. CDR3 in DNA: TGTGCCAGCAGTTACTCGAAGATGCAAGAGACCCAGTACTTC. V usage is TRBV6-5 and J usage is TRBJ2-5; D gene unclear. CDR1 is MNHEY, CDR2 SVGAGI, per germline. The CDR3 has 14 residues. The V and J ends lost 0 bases and 2 bases respectively, with 7 bases between them.

The CDR3 here is CASSPRQGDYPGANVLTF. The CDR3 DNA sequence: TGTGCCAGCAGCCCGCGACAGGGTGACTACCCTGGGGCCAACGTCCTGACTTTC. The V and J genes are TRBV7-9 and TRBJ2-6; TRBD1 agrees at 7 bases. The CDR3 loop spans 18 amino acids. Germline V lookup: CDR1 SEHNR, CDR2 FQNEAQ (reference sequence). V was pared by 5 bases and J by 2 bases, with 12 bases of the junction left unmatched.

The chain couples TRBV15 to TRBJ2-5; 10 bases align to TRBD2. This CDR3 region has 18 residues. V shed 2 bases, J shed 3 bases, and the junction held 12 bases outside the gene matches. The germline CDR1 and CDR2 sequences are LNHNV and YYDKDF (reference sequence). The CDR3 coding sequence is TGTGCCACCAGCAGAATGTTCCGGGGGACTAGCGTTGAAGAGACCCAGTACTTC. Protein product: CATSRMFRGTSVEETQYF.

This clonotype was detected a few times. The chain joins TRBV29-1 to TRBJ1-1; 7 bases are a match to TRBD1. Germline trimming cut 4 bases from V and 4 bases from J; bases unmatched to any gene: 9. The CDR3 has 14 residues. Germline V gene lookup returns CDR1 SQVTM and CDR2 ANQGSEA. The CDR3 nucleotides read TGCAGCGTTGTGCGACAGGGTCATTTCACTGAAGCTTTCTTT. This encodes CSVVRQGHFTEAFF.

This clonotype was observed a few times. Here the CDR3 reads CASSQNPVQENYGYTF. In nucleotides, the CDR3 is TGCGCCAGCAGCCAAAACCCTGTACAGGAGAACTATGGCTACACCTTC. The chain employs TRBV4-1 and TRBJ1-2; maybe TRBD1 (5 bases). The germline V gene encodes CDR1 MGHRA and CDR2 YSYEKL. This CDR3 region has 16 residues. Trimming took 2 bases from V and 2 from J, leaving 15 bases between them.

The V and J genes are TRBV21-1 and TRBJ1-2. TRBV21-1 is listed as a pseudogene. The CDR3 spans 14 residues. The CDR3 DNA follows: TGTGCCAGCAGCAATAGGGTTCGGCAGGATGGCTACACCTTC. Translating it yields CASSNRVRQDGYTF.

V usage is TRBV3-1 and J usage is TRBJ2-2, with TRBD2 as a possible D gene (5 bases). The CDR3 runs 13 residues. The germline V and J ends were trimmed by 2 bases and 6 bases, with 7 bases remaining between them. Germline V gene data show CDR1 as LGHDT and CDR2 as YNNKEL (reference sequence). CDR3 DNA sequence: TGTGCCAGCAGCCAAACGGAGGCCGGGGAGCTGTTTTTT. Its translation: CASSQTEAGELFF.

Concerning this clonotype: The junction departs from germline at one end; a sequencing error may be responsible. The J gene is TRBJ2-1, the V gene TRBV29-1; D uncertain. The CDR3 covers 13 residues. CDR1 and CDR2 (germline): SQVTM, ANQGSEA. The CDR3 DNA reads TGCAGCGTTCAAGACACCCGGTACAATGAGCAGTTCTTC. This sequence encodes CSVQDTRYNEQFF.

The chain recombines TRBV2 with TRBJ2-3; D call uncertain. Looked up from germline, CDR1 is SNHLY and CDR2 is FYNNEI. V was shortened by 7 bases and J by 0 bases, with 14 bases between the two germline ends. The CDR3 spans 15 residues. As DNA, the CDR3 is TGTGCCAGCATGAACAGTCCGACTAGCACAGATACGCAGTATTTT. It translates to CASMNSPTSTDTQYF.

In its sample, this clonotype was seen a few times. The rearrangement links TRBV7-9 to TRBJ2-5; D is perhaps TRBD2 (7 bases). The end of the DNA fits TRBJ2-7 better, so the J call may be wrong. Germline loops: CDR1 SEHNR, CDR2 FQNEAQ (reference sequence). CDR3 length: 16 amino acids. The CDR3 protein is CASSLEGGGAFYEQYF. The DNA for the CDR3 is TGTGCCAGCAGCTTAGAGGGCGGGGGCGCATTCTACGAGCAGTACTTC.

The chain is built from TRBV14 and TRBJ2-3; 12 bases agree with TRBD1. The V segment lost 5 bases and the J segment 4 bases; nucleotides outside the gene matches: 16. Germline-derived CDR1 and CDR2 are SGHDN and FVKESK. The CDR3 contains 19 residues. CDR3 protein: CASSDMTGTGGLGADTQYF. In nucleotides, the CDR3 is TGTGCCAGCAGCGATATGACCGGGACAGGGGGCTTGGGGGCAGATACGCAGTATTTT.